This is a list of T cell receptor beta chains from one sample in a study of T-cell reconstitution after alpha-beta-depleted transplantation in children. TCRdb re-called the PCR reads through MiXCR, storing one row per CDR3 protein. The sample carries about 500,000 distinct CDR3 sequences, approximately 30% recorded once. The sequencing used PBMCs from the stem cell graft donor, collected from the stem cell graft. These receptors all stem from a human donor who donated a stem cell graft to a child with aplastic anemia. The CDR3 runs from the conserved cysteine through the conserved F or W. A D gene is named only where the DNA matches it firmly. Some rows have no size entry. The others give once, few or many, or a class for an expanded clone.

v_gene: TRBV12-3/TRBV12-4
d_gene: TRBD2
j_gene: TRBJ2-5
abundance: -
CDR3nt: TGTGCCAGCAGTCCCTGGGGGGGTATCCAAGAGACCCAGTACTTC
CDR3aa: CASSPWGGIQETQYF

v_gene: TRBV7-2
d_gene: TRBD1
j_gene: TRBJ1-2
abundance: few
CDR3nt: TGTGCCAGCAGCTCGACAGGGGCCGGGTTTGGAGGCTACACCTTC
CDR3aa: CASSSTGAGFGGYTF

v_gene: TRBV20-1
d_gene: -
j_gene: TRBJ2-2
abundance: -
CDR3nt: TGCAGTGGCAGGGAGAACACCGGGGAGCTGTTTTTT
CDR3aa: CSGRENTGELFF

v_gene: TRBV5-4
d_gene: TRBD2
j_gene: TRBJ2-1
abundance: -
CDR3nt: TGTGCCAGCAGCTCCCTAGCGGGAGGGCTCCCTGAGCAGTTCTTC
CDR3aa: CASSSLAGGLPEQFF

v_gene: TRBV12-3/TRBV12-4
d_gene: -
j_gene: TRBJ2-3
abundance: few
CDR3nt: TGTGCCAGCGGGGCAGGGGAGGAAGATACGCAGTATTTT
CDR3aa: CASGAGEEDTQYF

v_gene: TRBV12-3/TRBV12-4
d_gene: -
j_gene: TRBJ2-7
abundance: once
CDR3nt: TGTGCCAGCAGAAGAAGGGACTTCAGCTCCTACGAGCAGTACTTC
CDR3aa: CASRRRDFSSYEQYF

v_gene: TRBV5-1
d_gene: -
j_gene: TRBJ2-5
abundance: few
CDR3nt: TGCGCCAGCAGCTTCCAGGGGTCGCGGGAGACCCAGTACTTC
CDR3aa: CASSFQGSRETQYF

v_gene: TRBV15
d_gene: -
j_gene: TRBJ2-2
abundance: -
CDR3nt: TGTGCCACCAGCCCCGGGGGTAACACCGGGGAGCTGTTTTTT
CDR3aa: CATSPGGNTGELFF

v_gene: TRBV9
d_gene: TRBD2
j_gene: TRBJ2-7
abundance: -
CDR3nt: TGTGCCAGCAGCGATGGTAGCGGGTCCTCCTACGAGCAGTACTTC
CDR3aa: CASSDGSGSSYEQYF

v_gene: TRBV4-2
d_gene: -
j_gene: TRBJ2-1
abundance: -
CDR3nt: TGTGCCAGCAGCCTCTTTTTCGGCGGCCTGAACAATGAGCAGTTCTTC
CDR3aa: CASSLFFGGLNNEQFF

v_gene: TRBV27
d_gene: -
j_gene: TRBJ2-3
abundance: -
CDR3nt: TGTGCCAGCAGTCCAATTCCCGGGGAAGATACGCAGTATTTT
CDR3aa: CASSPIPGEDTQYF

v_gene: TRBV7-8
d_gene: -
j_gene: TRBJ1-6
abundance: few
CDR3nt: TGTGCCAGCAGCTTAATTCGGCGGGATGGGAGACCACCCCTCCACTTT
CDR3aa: CASSLIRRDGRPPLHF

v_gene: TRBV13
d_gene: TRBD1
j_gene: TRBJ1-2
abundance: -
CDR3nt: TGTGCCAGCAGCCCCCGGCAGGGGGTGGGCTACACCTTC
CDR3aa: CASSPRQGVGYTF

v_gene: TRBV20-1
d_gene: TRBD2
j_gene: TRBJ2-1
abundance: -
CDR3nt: TGCAGTGCTAGAGATCCCGGACTAGCAGTCTACAATGAGCAGTTCTTC
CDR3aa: CSARDPGLAVYNEQFF

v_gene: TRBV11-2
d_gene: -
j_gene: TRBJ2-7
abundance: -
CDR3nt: TGTGCCAGCAGCTTATCCTCGAGACTAGACCCCTACGAGCAGTACTTC
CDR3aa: CASSLSSRLDPYEQYF

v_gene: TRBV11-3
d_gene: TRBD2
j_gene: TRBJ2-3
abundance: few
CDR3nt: TGTGCCAGCAGCTTGACTAGCCCAGATACGCAGTATTTT
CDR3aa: CASSLTSPDTQYF

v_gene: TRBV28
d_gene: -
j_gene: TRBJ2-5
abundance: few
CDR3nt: TGTGCCAGCACCCAGGACACAGAGACCCAGTACTTC
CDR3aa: CASTQDTETQYF

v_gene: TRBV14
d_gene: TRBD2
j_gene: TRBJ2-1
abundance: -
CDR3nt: TGTGCCAGCAGCGAAAGTGTAGTAGCGGGAGATGGCAATGAGCAGTTCTTC
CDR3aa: CASSESVVAGDGNEQFF

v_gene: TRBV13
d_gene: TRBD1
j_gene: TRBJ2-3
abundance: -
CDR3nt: TGTGCCAGCAGACCCGACAGGGGGGAGGGCTGGGCAGATACGCAGTATTTT
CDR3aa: CASRPDRGEGWADTQYF

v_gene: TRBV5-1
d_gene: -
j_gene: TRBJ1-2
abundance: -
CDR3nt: TGCGCCAGCAGCTTGAAAGGTTCTGGCTACACCTTC
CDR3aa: CASSLKGSGYTF

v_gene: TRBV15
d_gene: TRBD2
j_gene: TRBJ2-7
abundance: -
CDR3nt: TGTGCCACCAGCAGAGAGGGGGGACTAGCGGGGTCATACGAGCAGTACTTC
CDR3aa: CATSREGGLAGSYEQYF

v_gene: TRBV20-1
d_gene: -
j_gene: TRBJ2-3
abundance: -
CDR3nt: TGCAGTGCTAGAGATCCTAGGTACAGGGATACGCAGTATTTT
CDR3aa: CSARDPRYRDTQYF

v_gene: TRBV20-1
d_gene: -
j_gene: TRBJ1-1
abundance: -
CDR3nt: TGCAGTGCTAGAGATCCGGTAGGGAACACTGAAGCTTTCTTT
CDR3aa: CSARDPVGNTEAFF

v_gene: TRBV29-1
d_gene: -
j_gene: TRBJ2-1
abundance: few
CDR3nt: TGCAGCGTTGATGAAGGGCTGGACTCCAATGAGCAGTTCTTC
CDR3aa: CSVDEGLDSNEQFF

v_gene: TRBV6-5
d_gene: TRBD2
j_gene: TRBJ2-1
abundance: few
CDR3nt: TGTGCCAGCAGTTACCGGACTAGCGGGAGTTATGAGCAGTTCTTC
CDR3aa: CASSYRTSGSYEQFF

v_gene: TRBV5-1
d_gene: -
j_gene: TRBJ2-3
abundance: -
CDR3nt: TGCGCCAGCAGCTTGGAAGCCACAGATACGCAGTATTTT
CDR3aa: CASSLEATDTQYF

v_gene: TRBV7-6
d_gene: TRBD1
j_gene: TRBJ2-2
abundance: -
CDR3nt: TGTGCCAGCAGCCCGGGACAGGGGGTCAACACCGGGGAGCTGTTTTTT
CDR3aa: CASSPGQGVNTGELFF

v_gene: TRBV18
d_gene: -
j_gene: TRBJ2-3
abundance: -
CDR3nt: TGTGCCAGCTCACCACCTATAGAAGATACGCAGTATTTT
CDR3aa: CASSPPIEDTQYF

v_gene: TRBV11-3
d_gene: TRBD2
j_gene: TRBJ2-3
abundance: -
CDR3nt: TGTGCCAGCAGCCTCCGGACTAGCGGGCTAAGCACAGATACGCAGTATTTT
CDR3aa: CASSLRTSGLSTDTQYF

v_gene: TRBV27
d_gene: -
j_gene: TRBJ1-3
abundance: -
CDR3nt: TGTGCCAGCAGATACCTACAGGGTGGGGACACCATATATTTT
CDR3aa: CASRYLQGGDTIYF

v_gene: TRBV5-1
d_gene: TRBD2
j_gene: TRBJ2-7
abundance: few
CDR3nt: TGCGCCAGCAGCGCGGTAGCGGGAGTTCACGAGCAGTACTTC
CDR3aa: CASSAVAGVHEQYF

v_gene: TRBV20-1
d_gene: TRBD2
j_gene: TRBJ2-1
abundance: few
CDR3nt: TGCAGTGCTCCCTACCCCCCTAGCGGATACAATGAGCAGTTCTTC
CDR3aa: CSAPYPPSGYNEQFF

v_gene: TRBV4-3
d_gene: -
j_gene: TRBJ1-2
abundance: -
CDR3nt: TGCGCCAGCAGCCAAGATCTGAGGGACACTTCTTATGGCTACACCTTC
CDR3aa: CASSQDLRDTSYGYTF

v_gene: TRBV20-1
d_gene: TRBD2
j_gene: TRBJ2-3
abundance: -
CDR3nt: TGCAGTGTAGCGGGAGGCACAGATACGCAGTATTTT
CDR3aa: CSVAGGTDTQYF

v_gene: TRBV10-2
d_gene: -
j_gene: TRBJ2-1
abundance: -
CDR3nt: TGCGCCAGTCTAGATGGAGTGGGTGAGCAGTTCTTC
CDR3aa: CASLDGVGEQFF

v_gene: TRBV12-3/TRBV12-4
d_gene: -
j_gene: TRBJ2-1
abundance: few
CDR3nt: TGTGCCAGCAGACGCGGGACGGTGAGCTCCTACAATGAGCAGTTCTTC
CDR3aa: CASRRGTVSSYNEQFF

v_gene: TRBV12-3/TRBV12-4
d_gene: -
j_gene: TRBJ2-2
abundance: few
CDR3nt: TGTGCCAGCATCCAGGGACTCTCCGCGAACACCGGGGAGCTGTTTTTT
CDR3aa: CASIQGLSANTGELFF

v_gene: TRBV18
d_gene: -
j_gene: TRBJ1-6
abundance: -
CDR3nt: TGTGCCAGCTCACCGGACGCCGTCGGTTCACCCCTCCACTTT
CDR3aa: CASSPDAVGSPLHF

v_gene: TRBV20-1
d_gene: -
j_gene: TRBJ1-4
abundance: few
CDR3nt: TGCAGTGCTCGCCGGGGGAACGCTGAGAATGAAAAACTGTTTTTT
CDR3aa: CSARRGNAENEKLFF

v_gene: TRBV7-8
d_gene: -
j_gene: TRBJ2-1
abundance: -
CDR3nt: TGTGCCAGCAGCTCACGCGGACTTAATAACAATGAGCAGTTCTTC
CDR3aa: CASSSRGLNNNEQFF

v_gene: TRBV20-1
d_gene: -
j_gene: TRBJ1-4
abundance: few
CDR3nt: TGCAGTGCTAGAGATCGATTGGCGGGAGGCAATGAAAAACTGTTTTTT
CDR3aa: CSARDRLAGGNEKLFF

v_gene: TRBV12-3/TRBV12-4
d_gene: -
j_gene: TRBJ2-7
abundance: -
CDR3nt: TGTGCCAGCAGAGCGGCCGACAGAACCTACGAGCAGTACTTC
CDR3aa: CASRAADRTYEQYF